What follows are 10 T cell receptor beta chains derived from one specimen sequenced in a study of cytomegalovirus exposure and HLA in healthy donors. Sequencing used immunoSEQ multiplex PCR; TCRdb keeps in-frame clones, though not all of them. The sample holds approximately 170,000 clones, around 81% seen once. The sequenced sample was PBMCs. The receptors here all came from a man younger than 40 in good health and CMV-seropositive.

This clone was observed a handful of times. CDR3: CASSLAGSGTPLHF. In nucleotides, the CDR3 is TGTGCCAGCAGCTTAGCGGGCTCGGGGACACCCCTCCACTTT. The chain uses TRBV7-9 and TRBJ1-6; D not resolved. The CDR3 is 14 amino acids. V shed 0 bases and J shed 11 bases, with 11 bases lying between them. Germline V gene sequence: CDR1 SEHNR, CDR2 FQNEAQ (reference sequence).

The gene calls are TRBV10-1 and TRBJ2-2; 8 bases are a match to TRBD1. Trimming at V came to 8 bases and at J to 4 bases, leaving 18 bases not matched to a gene. This CDR3 has 18 residues. Germline V lookup: CDR1 WNHNN, CDR2 SYGVQD (reference sequence). In DNA form, the CDR3 reads TGCGCCAGCGACCAACCCCCCGGGACAGGTCCGACCACCGGGGAGCTGTTTTTT. Translated, it gives CASDQPPGTGPTTGELFF.

The chain couples TRBV6-6 to TRBJ2-1; 7 bases match TRBD1. The CDR3 consists of 14 residues. CDR1 is MNHNY, CDR2 SVGAGI, per germline (reference sequence). V lost 2 bases to trimming and J lost 10 bases; unmatched junction nucleotides: 8. In DNA, the CDR3 is TGTGCCAGCAGTTACGGCCCGGACAGGCAGGAGCAGTTCTTC. Translating it yields CASSYGPDRQEQFF.

The gene calls are TRBV4-1 and TRBJ1-3; no clear D gene. This CDR3 is 15 amino acids long. Germline V CDR1 and CDR2: MGHRA, YSYEKL. The V gene lost 4 bases and the J gene lost 2 bases, with 12 bases spanning the gap. Here the CDR3 reads CASSLPVQAGNTIYF. The CDR3 nucleotides are TGCGCCAGCAGCCTGCCGGTGCAGGCTGGAAACACCATATATTTT.

V gene TRBV20-1 combines with J gene TRBJ1-2; no definite D call. CDR3 length equals 9 residues. Trimming took off 5 bases at V and 6 bases at J, with 4 bases between the two ends. Germline assignment: CDR1 DFQATT and CDR2 SNEGSKA (reference sequence). CDR3: CSAVDGYTF. The CDR3 region has the DNA TGCAGTGCTGTAGATGGCTACACCTTC.

V gene TRBV6-6 combines with J gene TRBJ1-1, with D uncertain. Germline-derived CDR1 and CDR2 are MNHNY and SVGAGI (reference sequence). The CDR3 contains 12 residues. V lost 7 bases to trimming and J lost 3 bases, with 9 bases between them. The CDR3 loop reads CASILSDTEAFF. CDR3 sequence (DNA): TGTGCCAGCATTTTAAGCGACACTGAAGCTTTCTTT.

The genes are TRBV5-6 and TRBJ2-1, with TRBD2 identical over 8 bases. There are 15 residues in the CDR3. V was clipped by 0 bases and J by 12 bases; unmatched bases: 11. Germline loops: CDR1 SGHDT, CDR2 YYEEEE. The CDR3 DNA is TGTGCCAGCAGCTTGGAACTAGCGGCCACACTTGGGCAGTTCTTC. Its translation is CASSLELAATLGQFF.

This clone is a singleton in its sample. V gene TRBV5-5 combines with J gene TRBJ2-3, with 8 positions matching TRBD1. The J segment lost 4 bases and the V segment lost 4 bases, leaving 5 bases of the junction unmatched. CDR3 length: 14 amino acids. Germline CDR1 reads SGHKS; CDR2 reads YYEKEE (reference sequence). CDR3 nucleotides: TGTGCCAGCAGCGGCACAGGGGGTCCAGATACGCAGTATTTT. This translates into CASSGTGGPDTQYF.

The chain recombines TRBV4-2 with TRBJ1-6, with 8 bases lining up with TRBD1. The CDR3 spans 16 residues. Germline CDR1 is LGHNA and CDR2 is YNFKEQ. V lost 0 bases, J lost 7 bases, and 5 bases stayed unmatched. The CDR3 DNA reads TGTGCCAGCAGCCAAGATCTGGGGACAGGAAATTCACCCCTCCACTTT. It codes for CASSQDLGTGNSPLHF.

This chain joins TRBV6-1 and TRBJ1-5; D not certain. The CDR3 runs to 16 residues. Germline V gene sequence: CDR1 MNHNS, CDR2 SASEGT. V was pared by 0 bases and J by 0 bases, with 9 bases between. In DNA form, the CDR3 reads TGTGCCAGCAGTGAAGCTTCCCCTTATAGCAATCAGCCCCAGCATTTT. It yields the protein CASSEASPYSNQPQHF.